The 23 T cell receptor beta chains below were found in one sample sequenced in a study of blood T cell repertoires in COVID-19. Sequenced by immunoSEQ multiplex PCR; TCRdb stores in-frame clones only, minus some. The sample contains 280,000 or so clones, approximately 83% of which appear only once. Sequenced sample: peripheral blood. The receptors stem from a woman aged 45 to 65 who had recovered from COVID-19.

This sequence joins TRBV27 and TRBJ1-2; no firm D call. Germline V lookup: CDR1 MNHEY, CDR2 SMNVEV (reference sequence). The CDR3 covers 13 residues. The ends were cut back, 8 bases at V and 3 bases at J, with 13 bases in the middle. CDR3 in amino acids: CASASGRYYGYTF. The CDR3 nucleotides read TGTGCCAGCGCATCGGGTCGTTACTATGGCTACACCTTC.

V and J are TRBV6-5 and TRBJ1-2, with TRBD1 identical over 8 bases. The ends lost 0 bases at V and 4 bases at J; junction bases unmatched: 4. The CDR3 contains 15 residues. The germline CDR1 and CDR2 sequences are MNHEY and SVGAGI. The CDR3 is CASSYSSQGAYGYTF. The CDR3, as DNA: TGTGCCAGCAGTTACTCGAGTCAGGGGGCCTATGGCTACACCTTC.

This clone came up a few times. The chain is built from TRBV9 and TRBJ1-5; TRBD1 matches at 9 bases. The V gene's germline CDR1 is SGDLS and CDR2 YYNGEE. The CDR3 runs to 16 residues. Trimming removed 4 bases from V and 3 bases from J; junction bases left unmatched: 8. CDR3: CASSPGTGLLNQPQHF. CDR3 sequence (DNA): TGTGCCAGCAGCCCAGGGACAGGGTTGCTCAATCAGCCCCAGCATTTT.

This chain joins TRBV28 and TRBJ1-3; D is unresolved. The CDR3 extends over 19 amino acids. V was shortened by 2 bases and J by 0 bases, with 20 bases between the two germline ends. Looked up from germline, CDR1 is MDHEN and CDR2 is SYDVKM. Here the CDR3 reads CASSLGRRVPKSSGNTIYF. The CDR3 nucleotides read TGTGCCAGCAGTTTAGGTAGGAGGGTCCCGAAAAGCTCTGGAAACACCATATATTTT.

The chain combines TRBV29-1 with TRBJ2-7; the D gene is possibly TRBD2 (5 bases). Germline V gene sequence: CDR1 SQVTM, CDR2 ANQGSEA. V was trimmed by 7 bases and J by 1 base, leaving 11 bases between them. CDR3 length: 12 residues. The CDR3 loop is CSAVGGSYEQYF. The DNA of the CDR3 is TGCAGCGCCGTCGGCGGGTCCTACGAGCAGTACTTC.

The chain combines TRBV6-2 or TRBV6-3 with TRBJ1-5, with D unresolved. This CDR3 comprises 16 residues. Germline V gives CDR1 MNHEY, CDR2 SVGEGT. Trimming pared 6 bases from V and 7 bases from J, leaving 22 bases between. Here the CDR3 DNA reads TGTGCCAGCAGCCCCCCCTTGCAGGTGGCTACACAGCCCCAGCATTTT. This encodes CASSPPLQVATQPQHF.

The chain has TRBV30 and TRBJ1-5; D not resolved. V shed 0 bases and J shed 7 bases, with 16 bases lying between them. CDR1 and CDR2 from the germline V gene are GTSNPN and SVGIG (reference sequence). The CDR3 is 15 residues long. CDR3 sequence reads: CAWSVRGGFEQPQHF. The DNA of the CDR3 is TGTGCCTGGAGTGTACGAGGAGGGTTCGAGCAGCCCCAGCATTTT. Drawing the rest from reference TRBV30 and TRBJ1-5, the complete variable domain is SQTIHQWPATLVQPVGSPLSLECTVEGTSNPNLYWYRQAAGRGLQLLFYSVGIGQISSEVPQNLSASRPQDRQFILSSKKLLLSDSGFYLCAWSVRGGFEQPQHFGDGTRLSIL.

The chain is built from TRBV9 and TRBJ2-2; D is perhaps TRBD1 (7 bases). The CDR3 totals 14 residues. Trimming stripped 7 bases from V and 1 base from J, with 11 bases between. The germline V gene has CDR1 SGDLS and CDR2 YYNGEE. CDR3 coding DNA: TGTGCCAGCGGCGGGACAGTGAACACCGGGGAGCTGTTTTTT. Protein sequence: CASGGTVNTGELFF.

This sequence joins TRBV7-2 and TRBJ2-7; 7 positions agree with TRBD2. CDR3 size: 14 residues. The V segment lost 4 bases and the J segment 2 bases; nucleotides outside the gene matches: 5. Germline V gives CDR1 SGHTA, CDR2 FQGNSA. The CDR3: CASSSGLETYEQYF. The CDR3 DNA sequence: TGTGCCAGCAGCTCCGGACTAGAAACCTACGAGCAGTACTTC.

This clone has a handful of counts. The chain recombines TRBV12-2 with TRBJ2-7; the D segment call TRBD1 is taken from the table without a DNA check. TRBV12-2 is recorded as a pseudogene. The CDR3 runs 13 residues. Here the CDR3 reads CASRLAWANEQYF. The CDR3 bases are TGTGCAAGTCGCTTAGCGTGGGCCAACGAGCAGTACTTC.

This chain joins TRBV18 and TRBJ1-6, with TRBD1 identical over 11 bases. With 6 bases clipped from V and 8 bases from J, the junction kept 6 bases outside the gene matches. Germline lookup yields CDR1 KGHSH and CDR2 LQKENI. The CDR3 sequence is 15 residues long. The CDR3 DNA reads as TGTGCCAGCTCGGTAGGACAGGGGGCTTATTCACCCCTCCACTTT. Translated: CASSVGQGAYSPLHF.

This clone was counted once. This chain links TRBV12-3 or TRBV12-4 with TRBJ2-5; D not certain. V was clipped by 6 bases and J by 1 base, with 9 bases between them. CDR3 length: 13 amino acids. In nucleotides, the CDR3 is TGTGCCAGCAGACAAGTAAGCCAAGAGACCCAGTACTTC. This translates into CASRQVSQETQYF.

In DNA form, the CDR3 reads TGTGCCAGCAGCTCCGGACAGGGCGGTGAAAAACTGTTTTTT. As protein: CASSSGQGGEKLFF. The V and J genes are TRBV7-2 and TRBJ1-4; 8 bases map to TRBD1. The CDR3 sequence is 14 residues long. The ends lost 4 bases at V and 7 bases at J; junction bases unmatched: 5. Germline CDR1 reads SGHTA; CDR2 reads FQGNSA. Using reference TRBV7-2 and TRBJ1-4 for the parts outside the CDR3, the full variable domain is GAGVSQSPSNKVTEKGKDVELRCDPISGHTALYWYRQSLGQGLEFLIYFQGNSAPDKSGLPSDRFSAERTGGSVSTLTIQRTQQEDSAVYLCASSSGQGGEKLFFGSGTQLSVL.

This chain uses TRBV29-1 with TRBJ1-2; D is uncertain. Germline V gene lookup returns CDR1 SQVTM and CDR2 ANQGSEA. V was pared by 4 bases and J by 8 bases, with 11 bases between. The CDR3 loop spans 11 amino acids. The CDR3 coding sequence is TGCAGCGTTGCCGGTGCTCGCGGCTACACCTTC. Encoded protein: CSVAGARGYTF.

The chain recombines TRBV5-1 with TRBJ2-3; D not certain. V gave up 2 bases and J gave up 2 bases, with 9 bases separating them. The CDR3 is 14 residues long. Germline assignment: CDR1 SGHRS and CDR2 YFSETQ. CDR3 DNA sequence: TGCGCCAGCAGCTTAGGCGCGGACACAGATACGCAGTATTTT. Amino acids: CASSLGADTDTQYF.

The chain couples TRBV9 to TRBJ1-1, with D possibly matching TRBD1 (6 bases). CDR1 is SGDLS, CDR2 YYNGEE, per germline. The length of the CDR3 is 14 residues. V lost 4 bases and J 5 bases, leaving 15 bases between the germline ends. The CDR3 spells CASSLSGEGTEAFF. DNA of the CDR3: TGTGCCAGCAGCTTATCAGGGGAAGGGACTGAAGCTTTCTTT.

This clone came up once. This rearrangement joins TRBV11-3 to TRBJ1-3; D gene ambiguous. CDR1 is SGHNT, CDR2 YENEEA, per germline. With 7 bases removed from V and 0 bases from J, the gap between germline ends came to 22 bases. The CDR3 runs to 18 residues. The CDR3 loop is CASTRVDQDCFSGNTIYF. The DNA for the CDR3 is TGTGCCAGCACCCGAGTCGACCAGGACTGTTTCTCTGGAAACACCATATATTTT.

The V and J genes are TRBV7-8 and TRBJ1-6; D possibly corresponds to TRBD1 (6 bases). The CDR3 is 17 residues long. Germline V gives CDR1 SGHVS, CDR2 FQNEAQ. Trimming shortened V by 5 bases and J by 0 bases, and 14 bases separated the two germline ends. As DNA, the CDR3 is TGTGCCAGCAGCGCCCGGACAGAGGGCTCCTATAATTCACCCCTCCACTTT. This encodes CASSARTEGSYNSPLHF.

This chain connects TRBV27 to TRBJ2-1; 9 nucleotides agree with TRBD2. Trimming at V came to 0 bases and at J to 0 bases, leaving 0 bases not matched to a gene. In germline, CDR1 is MNHEY, CDR2 SMNVEV (reference sequence). The CDR3 loop spans 16 amino acids. In DNA form, the CDR3 reads TGTGCCAGCAGTTTATCTAGCGGGAGCTCCTACAATGAGCAGTTCTTC. Protein: CASSLSSGSSYNEQFF.

The V call is TRBV6-5, the J call TRBJ2-5; 7 nucleotides line up with TRBD1. Germline V gene data show CDR1 as MNHEY and CDR2 as SVGAGI. The CDR3 spans 15 residues. V lost 2 bases and J lost 5; bases outside the gene matches: 8. CDR3 loop: CASSYGNTGAETQYF. Written as DNA, the CDR3 is TGTGCCAGCAGTTACGGAAATACAGGGGCGGAGACCCAGTACTTC.

The chain joins TRBV10-3 to TRBJ2-3; D may be TRBD2 (7 bases). This CDR3 has 15 amino acids. The germline CDR1 and CDR2 sequences are ENHRY and SYGVKD. The V end was cut by 8 bases, the J end by 2 bases, with 17 bases between. The CDR3 DNA is TGTGCCATCGCACGAGGGGGGGAGTACACAGATACGCAGTATTTT. This codes for CAIARGGEYTDTQYF.

A word on this clone: This CDR3 is also generated by other DNA sequences in the sample. The V call is TRBV4-3, the J call TRBJ2-7; TRBD1 matches at 10 bases. Germline V lookup: CDR1 LGHNA, CDR2 YSLEER. This CDR3 has 18 amino acids. J lost 2 bases, V lost 3 bases, and 13 bases had no gene match. CDR3 DNA sequence: TGCGCCAGCAGCCAGGATCCGGTCGGGACAGGGGCGGCCTACGAGCAGTACTTC. It yields the protein CASSQDPVGTGAAYEQYF.

The rearrangement joins TRBV25-1 to TRBJ1-4, with D perhaps TRBD1 (5 bases). CDR1 MGHDK and CDR2 SYGVNS come from the germline V gene. Deletions cut 8 bases from V and 8 bases from J, with 15 bases between. This CDR3 contains 13 residues. CDR3: CASAGTTSEKLFF. The CDR3 DNA follows: TGTGCCAGCGCCGGGACTACAAGCGAAAAACTGTTTTTT.